The 7 T cell receptor beta chains reported below all come from one sample, sequenced in a study of T cell repertoires in cytomegalovirus infection. For these TCRs, the target antigens are not known. TCRdb fed the reads into MiXCR, producing one record per CDR3 protein. The table lists around 900,000 distinct CDR3 sequences, about 33% of them singletons. The sequencing used cultured CD8+ T cells from PBMCs, collected from culture after CMV antigen stimulation. The receptors originated from a human donor in good health (CMV status not recorded). Some clones in this sample may be carry-over from other donors' samples.

A few counts support this clonotype. V and J are TRBV6-1 and TRBJ2-1, with TRBD1 as a possible D gene (5 bases). Germline lookup yields CDR1 MNHNS and CDR2 SASEGT. The CDR3 is 16 residues long. The germline V and J ends were trimmed by 2 bases and 7 bases, with 18 bases remaining between them. CDR3 region: CASSESPHGKGNEQFF. DNA of the CDR3: TGTGCCAGCAGTGAATCCCCCCATGGAAAGGGGAATGAGCAGTTCTTC.

With regard to this clonotype: As the CDR3 is not closed by the conserved phenylalanine or tryptophan, this likely results from a read error. The chain recombines TRBV3-1 with TRBJ2-7; 13 positions agree with TRBD2. The V gene's germline CDR1 is LGHDT and CDR2 YNNKEL (reference sequence). Unmatched junction bases numbered 4, after V lost 5 bases and J lost 3 bases. The CDR3 has 15 residues. CDR3 nucleotide sequence: TGTGCCAGCAGCGACGGGACTAGCGGGGTCTACGAGCAGTACTCC. Protein sequence: CASSDGTSGVYEQYS.

This clonotype showed up just a few times. This chain links TRBV4-1 with TRBJ2-5; D possibly uses TRBD1 or TRBD2 (6 bases each). V lost 0 bases, J lost 4 bases, and 12 bases lay in between. Germline V gene sequence: CDR1 MGHRA, CDR2 YSYEKL. This CDR3 spans 15 amino acids. CDR3 DNA sequence: TGCGCCAGCAGCCAAGATGGTGGAGGGGGAGAGACCCAGTACTTC. As protein: CASSQDGGGGETQYF.

The rearrangement links TRBV10-3 to TRBJ1-1; 7 nucleotides align to TRBD1. V shed 4 bases, J shed 0 bases, and the junction held 5 bases outside the gene matches. Germline V gene sequence: CDR1 ENHRY, CDR2 SYGVKD. CDR3 length equals 15 residues. CDR3 sequence (DNA): TGTGCCATCAGTGGAGGGACAGATATGAACACTGAAGCTTTCTTT. Its protein is CAISGGTDMNTEAFF.

For this clonotype: Given a much more abundant clone one base away, this may be a read error. The rearrangement joins TRBV7-8 to TRBJ2-3; D ambiguous. CDR3 length equals 15 residues. V was cut by 4 bases and J by 5 bases, with 16 bases left in between. From germline, CDR1 is SGHVS and CDR2 FQNEAQ. The CDR3 loop is CASSSSRAALDTQYF. CDR3 DNA: TGTGCCAGCAGCTCAAGCCGCGCTGCCCTAGATACGCAGTATTTT.

The sample holds many counts of this clonotype. The genes are TRBV7-6 and TRBJ2-2; 9 bases agree with TRBD1. The CDR3 length is 18 residues. The germline gives CDR1 SGHVS, CDR2 FNYEAQ. V trimming: 5 bases; J trimming: 0 bases; junction bases outside the gene matches: 10. CDR3 amino acids: CASSDRDRDYANTGELFF. CDR3 DNA sequence: TGTGCCAGCAGCGACCGGGACAGGGATTACGCGAACACCGGGGAGCTGTTTTTT.

This clonotype was counted only a few times. The chain couples TRBV7-6 to TRBJ1-2; D is perhaps TRBD1 (6 bases). The CDR3 spans 14 residues. V was shortened by 6 bases and J by 4 bases, with 15 bases between the two germline ends. Looked up from germline, CDR1 is SGHVS and CDR2 is FNYEAQ. The CDR3 is CASRPPTGSYGYTF. DNA for the CDR3: TGTGCCAGCAGGCCCCCCACAGGGTCCTATGGCTACACCTTC.